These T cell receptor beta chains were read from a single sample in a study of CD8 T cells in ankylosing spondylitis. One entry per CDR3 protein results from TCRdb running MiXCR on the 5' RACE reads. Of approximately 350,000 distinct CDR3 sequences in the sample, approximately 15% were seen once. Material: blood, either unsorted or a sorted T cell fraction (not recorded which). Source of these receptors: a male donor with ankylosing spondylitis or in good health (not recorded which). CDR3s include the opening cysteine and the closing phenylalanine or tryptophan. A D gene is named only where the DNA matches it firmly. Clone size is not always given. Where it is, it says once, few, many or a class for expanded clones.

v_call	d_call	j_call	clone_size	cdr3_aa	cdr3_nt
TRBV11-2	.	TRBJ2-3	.	CASSLGGSRADTQYF	TGTGCCAGCAGCTTAGGGGGGAGTAGGGCAGATACGCAGTATTTT
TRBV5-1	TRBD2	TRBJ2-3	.	CASSLAGGNVPDTQYF	TGCGCCAGCAGCTTGGCCGGGGGGAACGTCCCAGATACGCAGTATTTT
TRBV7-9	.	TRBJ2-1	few	CASSFSTAEQFF	TGTGCCAGCAGCTTTTCTACCGCTGAGCAGTTCTTC
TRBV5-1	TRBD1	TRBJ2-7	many	CASSLRSQGQGVHEQYF	TGCGCCAGCAGCTTACGCTCTCAGGGACAGGGGGTCCACGAGCAGTACTTC
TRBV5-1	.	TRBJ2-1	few	CASSPAPAPYNEQFF	TGCGCCAGCAGCCCGGCCCCGGCCCCCTACAATGAGCAGTTCTTC
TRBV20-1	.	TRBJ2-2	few	CSARGTVDTGELFF	TGCAGTGCTAGAGGGACAGTGGACACCGGGGAGCTGTTTTTT
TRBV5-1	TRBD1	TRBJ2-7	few	CASSWRDRVLSEQYF	TGCGCCAGCAGCTGGCGGGACAGGGTCTTGAGCGAGCAGTACTTC
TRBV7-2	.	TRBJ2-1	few	CASSLENRNYNEQFF	TGTGCCAGCAGCTTAGAGAACCGGAACTACAATGAGCAGTTCTTC
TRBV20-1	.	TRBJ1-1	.	CSALDRNTEAFF	TGCAGTGCTTTAGACAGAAACACTGAAGCTTTCTTT
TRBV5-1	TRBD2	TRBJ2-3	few	CASSLDDGGATDTQYF	TGCGCCAGCAGCTTGGATGACGGGGGGGCCACAGATACGCAGTATTTT
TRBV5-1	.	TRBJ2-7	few	CASSLSGPEQYF	TGCGCCAGCAGCTTGTCAGGGCCTGAGCAGTACTTC
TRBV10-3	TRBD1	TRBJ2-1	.	CAISGGQGTDEQFF	TGTGCCATCAGTGGGGGACAGGGGACAGATGAGCAGTTCTTC
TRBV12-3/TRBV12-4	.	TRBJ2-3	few	CASSARDYTQYF	TGTGCCAGCAGTGCCCGGGATTATACGCAGTATTTT
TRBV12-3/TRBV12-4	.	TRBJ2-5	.	CASSPPGKTQYF	TGTGCCAGCAGCCCACCGGGGAAGACCCAGTACTTC
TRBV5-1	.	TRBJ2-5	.	CASSLVGSLGETQYF	TGCGCCAGCAGCTTGGTGGGGTCGCTGGGAGAGACCCAGTACTTC
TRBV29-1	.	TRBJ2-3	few	CSVEAAPGKYF	TGCAGCGTTGAAGCAGCGCCAGGGAAGTATTTT
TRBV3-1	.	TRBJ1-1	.	CASSQDIGGAFF	TGTGCCAGCAGCCAAGATATCGGCGGAGCTTTCTTT
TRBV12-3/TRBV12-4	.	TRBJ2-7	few	CASSLRTPQSEQYF	TGTGCCAGCAGCCTCCGGACCCCGCAAAGCGAGCAGTACTTC
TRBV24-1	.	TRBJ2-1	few	CASDEGYNEQFF	TGTGCCTCGGATGAGGGCTACAATGAGCAGTTCTTC
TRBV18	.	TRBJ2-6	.	CASSPPDSSSGANVLTF	TGTGCCAGCTCACCCCCTGACAGCTCCTCTGGGGCCAACGTCCTGACTTTC
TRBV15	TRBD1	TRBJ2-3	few	CATSRGTGADTQYF	TGTGCCACCAGCAGAGGCACAGGGGCAGATACGCAGTATTTT
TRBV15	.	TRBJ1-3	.	CATSEGGIISGNTIYF	TGTGCCACCAGCGAAGGGGGAATCATCTCTGGAAACACCATATATTTT
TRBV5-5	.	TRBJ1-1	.	CASSPFPSRGGEAFF	TGTGCCAGCAGCCCCTTCCCGTCCCGCGGAGGTGAAGCTTTCTTT
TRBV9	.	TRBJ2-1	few	CASSVGGKGVNEQFF	TGTGCCAGCAGCGTAGGCGGGAAAGGGGTAAATGAGCAGTTCTTC
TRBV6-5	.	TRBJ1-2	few	CASSYSSLGGVRDGYTF	TGTGCCAGCAGTTACTCGAGTTTGGGGGGGGTGCGCGATGGCTACACCTTC
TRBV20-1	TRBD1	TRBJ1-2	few	CSATNRDRGILNYGYTF	TGCAGTGCTACCAATAGGGACAGGGGGATCCTTAACTATGGCTACACCTTC
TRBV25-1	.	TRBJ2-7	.	CASSDGAAATYEQYF	TGTGCCAGCAGTGACGGGGCAGCAGCAACCTACGAGCAGTACTTC
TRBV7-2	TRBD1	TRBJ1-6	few	CASSLTTGETSPLHF	TGTGCCAGCAGCCTGACCACAGGGGAGACATCACCCCTCCACTTT
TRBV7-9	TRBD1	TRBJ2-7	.	CASSLPGQGYEQYF	TGTGCCAGCAGCTTACCCGGACAGGGCTACGAGCAGTACTTC
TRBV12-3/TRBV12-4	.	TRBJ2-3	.	CASSLGYRSTDTQYF	TGTGCCAGCAGTTTAGGGTATCGAAGCACAGATACGCAGTATTTT
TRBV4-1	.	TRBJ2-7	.	CASSQALSEQYF	TGCGCCAGCAGCCAAGCCCTAAGCGAGCAGTACTTC
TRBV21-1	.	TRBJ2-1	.	CASSKLKASSYNEQFF	TGTGCCAGCAGCAAATTAAAGGCCTCTTCCTACAATGAGCAGTTCTTC
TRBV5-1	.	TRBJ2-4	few	CASSLAGQPNNIQYF	TGCGCCAGCAGCTTGGCTGGACAGCCCAATAACATTCAGTACTTC
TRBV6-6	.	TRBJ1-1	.	CASSSPTSSEAFF	TGTGCCAGCAGCTCCCCAACCTCAAGTGAAGCTTTCTTT
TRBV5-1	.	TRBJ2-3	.	CASSLMPSDTQYF	TGCGCCAGCAGCTTGATGCCGTCAGATACGCAGTATTTT
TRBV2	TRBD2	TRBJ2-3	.	CASSSGTRFGVDTQYF	TGTGCCAGCAGTTCCGGGACTAGGTTCGGAGTTGATACGCAGTATTTT